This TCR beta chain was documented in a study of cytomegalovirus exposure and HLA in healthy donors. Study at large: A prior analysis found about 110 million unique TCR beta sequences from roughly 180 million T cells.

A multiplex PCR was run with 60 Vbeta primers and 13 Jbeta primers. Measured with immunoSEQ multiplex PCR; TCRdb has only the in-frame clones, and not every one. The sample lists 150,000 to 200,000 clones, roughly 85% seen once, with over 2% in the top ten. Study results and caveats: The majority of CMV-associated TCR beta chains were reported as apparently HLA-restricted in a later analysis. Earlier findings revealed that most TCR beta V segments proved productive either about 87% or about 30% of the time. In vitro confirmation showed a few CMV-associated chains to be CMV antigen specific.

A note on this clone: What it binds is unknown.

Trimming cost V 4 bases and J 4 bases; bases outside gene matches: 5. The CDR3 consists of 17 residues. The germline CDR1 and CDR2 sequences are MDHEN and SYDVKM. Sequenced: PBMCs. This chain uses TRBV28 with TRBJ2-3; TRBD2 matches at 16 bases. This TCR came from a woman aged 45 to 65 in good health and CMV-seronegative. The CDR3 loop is CASSSGGLAGGADTQYF. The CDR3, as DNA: TGTGCCAGCAGTTCCGGGGGACTAGCGGGAGGGGCAGATACGCAGTATTTT.